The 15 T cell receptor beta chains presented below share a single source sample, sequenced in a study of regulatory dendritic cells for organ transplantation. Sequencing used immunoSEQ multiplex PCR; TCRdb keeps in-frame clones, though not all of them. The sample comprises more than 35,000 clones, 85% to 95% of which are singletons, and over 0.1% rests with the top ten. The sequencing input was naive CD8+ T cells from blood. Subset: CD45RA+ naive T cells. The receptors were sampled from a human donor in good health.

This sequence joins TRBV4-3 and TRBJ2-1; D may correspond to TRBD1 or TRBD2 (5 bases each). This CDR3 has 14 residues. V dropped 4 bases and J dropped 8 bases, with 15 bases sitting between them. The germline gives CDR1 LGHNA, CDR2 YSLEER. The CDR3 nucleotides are TGCGCCAGCAGCCCGGGACGCCTTTGGGATGAGCAGTTCTTC. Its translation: CASSPGRLWDEQFF.

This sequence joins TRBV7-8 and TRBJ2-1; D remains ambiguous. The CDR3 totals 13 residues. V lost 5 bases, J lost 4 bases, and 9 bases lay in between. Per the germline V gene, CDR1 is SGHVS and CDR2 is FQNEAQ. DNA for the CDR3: TGTGCCAGCAGCCAAGGGAATTACAATGAGCAGTTCTTC. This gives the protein CASSQGNYNEQFF.

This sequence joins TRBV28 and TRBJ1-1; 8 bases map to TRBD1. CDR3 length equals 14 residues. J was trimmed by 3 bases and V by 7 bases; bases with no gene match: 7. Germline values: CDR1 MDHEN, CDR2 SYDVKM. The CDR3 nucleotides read TGTGCCAGCATAATGACAGGGGCCGACACTGAAGCTTTCTTT. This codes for CASIMTGADTEAFF.

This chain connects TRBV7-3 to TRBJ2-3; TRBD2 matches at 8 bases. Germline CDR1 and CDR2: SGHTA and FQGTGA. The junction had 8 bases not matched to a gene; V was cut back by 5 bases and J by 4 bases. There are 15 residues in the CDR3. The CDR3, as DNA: TGTGCCAGCAGCCCTAGGACTAGCCTCCCAGATACGCAGTATTTT. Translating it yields CASSPRTSLPDTQYF.

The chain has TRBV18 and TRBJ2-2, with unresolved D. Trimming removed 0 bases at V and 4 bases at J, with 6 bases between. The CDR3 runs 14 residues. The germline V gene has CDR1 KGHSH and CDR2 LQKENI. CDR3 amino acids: CASSPPGGTGELFF. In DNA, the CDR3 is TGTGCCAGCTCACCACCTGGCGGCACCGGGGAGCTGTTTTTT.

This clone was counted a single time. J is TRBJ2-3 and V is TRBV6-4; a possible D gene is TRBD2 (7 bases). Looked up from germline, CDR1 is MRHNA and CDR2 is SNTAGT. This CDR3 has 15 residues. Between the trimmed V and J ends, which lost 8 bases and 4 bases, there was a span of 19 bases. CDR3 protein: CASPDRRTSPDTQYF. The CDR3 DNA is TGTGCCAGCCCCGACAGGAGGACTAGTCCAGATACGCAGTATTTT.

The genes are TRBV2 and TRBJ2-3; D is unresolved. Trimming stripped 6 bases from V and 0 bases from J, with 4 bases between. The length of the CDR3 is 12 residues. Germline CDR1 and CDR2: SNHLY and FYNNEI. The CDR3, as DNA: TGTGCCAGCAGGGGTAGCACAGATACGCAGTATTTT. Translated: CASRGSTDTQYF.

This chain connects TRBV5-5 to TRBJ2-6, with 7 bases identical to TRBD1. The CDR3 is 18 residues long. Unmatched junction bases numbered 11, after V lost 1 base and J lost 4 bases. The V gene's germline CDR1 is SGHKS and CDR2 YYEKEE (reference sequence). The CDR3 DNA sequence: TGTGCCAGCAGCTTGTCGCCCCTTGAGGGGGCGGGGGCCAACGTCCTGACTTTC. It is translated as CASSLSPLEGAGANVLTF.

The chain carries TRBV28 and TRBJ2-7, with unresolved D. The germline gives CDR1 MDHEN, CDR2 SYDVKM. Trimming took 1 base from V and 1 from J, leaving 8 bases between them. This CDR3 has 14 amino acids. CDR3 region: CASSLLGDSYEQYF. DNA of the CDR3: TGTGCCAGCAGTTTATTAGGCGATTCCTACGAGCAGTACTTC.

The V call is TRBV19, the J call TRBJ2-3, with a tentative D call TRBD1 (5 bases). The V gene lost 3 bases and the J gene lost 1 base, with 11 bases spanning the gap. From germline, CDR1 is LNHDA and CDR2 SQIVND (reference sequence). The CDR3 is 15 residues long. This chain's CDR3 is CASSMNRRGTDTQYF. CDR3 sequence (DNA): TGTGCCAGTAGTATGAACAGGCGCGGCACAGATACGCAGTATTTT.

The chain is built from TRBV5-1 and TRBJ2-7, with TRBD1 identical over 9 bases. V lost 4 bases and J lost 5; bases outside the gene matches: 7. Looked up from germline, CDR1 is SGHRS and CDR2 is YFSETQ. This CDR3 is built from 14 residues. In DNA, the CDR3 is TGCGCCAGCAGCAACCGGGACAGGGAGAACGAGCAGTACTTC. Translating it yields CASSNRDRENEQYF.

CDR3 nucleotides: TGTGCCAGCAGTTACGGGGGGCCACTCACAGATACGCAGTATTTT. Translation gives CASSYGGPLTDTQYF. The V call is TRBV27, the J call TRBJ2-3; D perhaps matches TRBD2 (7 bases). The length of the CDR3 is 15 residues. The germline CDR1 and CDR2 sequences are MNHEY and SMNVEV (reference sequence). V shed 4 bases and J shed 2 bases, with 13 bases lying between them.

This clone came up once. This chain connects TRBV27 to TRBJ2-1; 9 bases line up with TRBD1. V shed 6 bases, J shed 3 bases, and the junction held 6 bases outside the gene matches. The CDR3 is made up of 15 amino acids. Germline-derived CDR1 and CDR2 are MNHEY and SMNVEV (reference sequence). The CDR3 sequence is CASRKGQGGYNEQFF. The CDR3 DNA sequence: TGTGCCAGCAGAAAGGGACAGGGCGGCTACAATGAGCAGTTCTTC.

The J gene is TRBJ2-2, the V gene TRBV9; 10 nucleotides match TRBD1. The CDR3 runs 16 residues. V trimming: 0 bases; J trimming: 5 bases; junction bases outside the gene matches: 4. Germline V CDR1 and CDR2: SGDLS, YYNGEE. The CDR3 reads CASSVEGTGVTGELFF. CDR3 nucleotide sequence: TGTGCCAGCAGCGTAGAGGGGACAGGGGTAACCGGGGAGCTGTTTTTT.

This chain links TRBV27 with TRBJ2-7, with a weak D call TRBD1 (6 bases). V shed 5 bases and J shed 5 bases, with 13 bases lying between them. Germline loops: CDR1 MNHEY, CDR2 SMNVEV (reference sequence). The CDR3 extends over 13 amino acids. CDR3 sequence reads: CASSPLTGDEQYF. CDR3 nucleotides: TGTGCCAGCAGTCCTCTGACAGGCGACGAGCAGTACTTC.